The table lists the clone carrying this T cell receptor (beta chain) with a few counts. Antigen specificity is unknown. Germline V gene sequence: CDR1 MNHEY, CDR2 SMNVEV (reference sequence). This CDR3 spans 14 amino acids. V was clipped by 6 bases and J by 2 bases; unmatched bases: 3. The sample is drawn from a study of CD8+ T cells in alopecia areata. Extracted RNA was reverse transcribed, and the resulting cDNA served as sequencing template. Sequencing used immunoSEQ multiplex PCR; TCRdb keeps in-frame clones, though not all of them. There are about 110,000 clones in the sample; 50% to 70% occur only once, and over 20% lies in the top ten. Study-level points and caveats: Sequencing of scalp samples also captures resident alphabeta T cells of normal skin.

This TCR came from a human donor with alopecia areata. V gene TRBV27 combines with J gene TRBJ2-2; 7 bases fit TRBD2. The sample comprised NKG2D-low CD8+ T cells sorted from blood. The DNA of the CDR3 is TGTGCCAGCAGACCGGGACTAAACACCGGGGAGCTGTTTTTT. This sequence encodes CASRPGLNTGELFF.